This T cell receptor beta chain was profiled in a study of blood T cell repertoires in COVID-19. Study background: Acute-phase and convalescent COVID-19 samples originated in the United States, Italy and Spain. PBMCs, B-cell-depleted T cells, or T cells provided the cDNA or gDNA that made up the material.

With V trimmed by 3 bases and J by 4 bases, 4 bases remained unmatched. Germline V gene data show CDR1 as LNHNV and CDR2 as YYDKDF (reference sequence). CDR3 length: 15 residues. This clone was recorded a few times. The sample carries other DNA sequences with the same CDR3. Generated by immunoSEQ multiplex PCR, the TCRdb table keeps only in-frame clones and is missing some. The profile shows a few hundred thousand clones, about 80% of them singletons. Donors in Cohort 3 who had recovered were those with two negative PCRs, healthcare professional clearance, or resolution of their symptoms. This clonotype was obtained from a man in his forties or fifties who had recovered from COVID-19. Sample: PBMCs or T cells enriched from blood (not recorded which). The V gene is TRBV15, the J gene TRBJ2-1; 9 bases are shared with TRBD2. The CDR3 sequence is CATSRAGGPYNEQFF. DNA for the CDR3: TGTGCCACCAGCAGGGCGGGAGGGCCTTACAATGAGCAGTTCTTC.